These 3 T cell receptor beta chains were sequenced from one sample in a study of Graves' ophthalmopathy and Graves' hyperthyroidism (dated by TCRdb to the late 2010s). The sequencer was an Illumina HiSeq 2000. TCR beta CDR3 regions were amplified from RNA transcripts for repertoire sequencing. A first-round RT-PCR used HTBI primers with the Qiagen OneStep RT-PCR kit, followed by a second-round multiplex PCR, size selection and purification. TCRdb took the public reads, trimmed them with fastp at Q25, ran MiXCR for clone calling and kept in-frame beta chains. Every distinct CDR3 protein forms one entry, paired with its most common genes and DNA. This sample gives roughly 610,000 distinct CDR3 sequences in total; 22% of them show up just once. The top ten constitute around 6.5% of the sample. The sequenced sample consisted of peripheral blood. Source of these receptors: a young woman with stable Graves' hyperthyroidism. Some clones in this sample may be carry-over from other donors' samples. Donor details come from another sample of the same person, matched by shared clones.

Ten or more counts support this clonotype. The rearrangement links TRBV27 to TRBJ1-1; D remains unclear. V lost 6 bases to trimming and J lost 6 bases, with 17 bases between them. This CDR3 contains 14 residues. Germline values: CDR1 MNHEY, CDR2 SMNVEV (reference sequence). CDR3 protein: CASSSYIISPEAFF. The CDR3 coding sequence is TGTGCCAGCAGCTCATATATAATTTCCCCTGAAGCTTTCTTT.

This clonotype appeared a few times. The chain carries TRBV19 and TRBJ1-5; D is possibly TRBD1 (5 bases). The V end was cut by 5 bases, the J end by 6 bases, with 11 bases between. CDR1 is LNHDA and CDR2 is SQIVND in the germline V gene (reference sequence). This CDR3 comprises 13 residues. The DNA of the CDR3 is TGTGCCAGTAGTTCGGCAGGGTTTCAGCCCCAGCATTTT. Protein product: CASSSAGFQPQHF.

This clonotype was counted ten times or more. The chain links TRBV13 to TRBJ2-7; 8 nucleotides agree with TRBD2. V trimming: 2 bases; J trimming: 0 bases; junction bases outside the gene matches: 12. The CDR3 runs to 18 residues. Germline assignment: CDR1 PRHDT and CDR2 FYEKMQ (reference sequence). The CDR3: CASSLRLAGGKSSYEQYF. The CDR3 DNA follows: TGTGCCAGCAGCTTAAGGCTGGCGGGAGGAAAGAGCTCCTACGAGCAGTACTTC.